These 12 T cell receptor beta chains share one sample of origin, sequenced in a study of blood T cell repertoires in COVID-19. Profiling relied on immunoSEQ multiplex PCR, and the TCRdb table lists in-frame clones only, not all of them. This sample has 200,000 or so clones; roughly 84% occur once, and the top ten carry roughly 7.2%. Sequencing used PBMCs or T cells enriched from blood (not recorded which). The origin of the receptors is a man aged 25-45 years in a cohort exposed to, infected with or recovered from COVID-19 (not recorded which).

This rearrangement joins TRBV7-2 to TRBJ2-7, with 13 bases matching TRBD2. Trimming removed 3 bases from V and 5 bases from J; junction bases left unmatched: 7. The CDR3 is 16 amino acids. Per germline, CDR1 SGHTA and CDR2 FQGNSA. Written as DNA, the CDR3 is TGTGCCAGCAGCTTCAGGACGACTAGCGGGAGGAACGAGCAGTACTTC. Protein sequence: CASSFRTTSGRNEQYF.

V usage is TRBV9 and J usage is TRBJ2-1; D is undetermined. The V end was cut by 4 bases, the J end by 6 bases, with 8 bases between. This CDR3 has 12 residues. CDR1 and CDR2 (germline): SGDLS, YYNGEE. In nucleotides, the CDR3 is TGTGCCAGCAGCTACGAAGCCAATGAGCAGTTCTTC. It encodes CASSYEANEQFF.

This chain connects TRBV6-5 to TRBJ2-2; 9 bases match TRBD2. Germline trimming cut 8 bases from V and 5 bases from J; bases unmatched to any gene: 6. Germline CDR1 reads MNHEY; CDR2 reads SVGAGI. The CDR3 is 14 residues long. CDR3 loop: CASASGTGTGELFF. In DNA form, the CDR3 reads TGTGCCAGCGCTAGCGGGACGGGAACCGGGGAGCTGTTTTTT.

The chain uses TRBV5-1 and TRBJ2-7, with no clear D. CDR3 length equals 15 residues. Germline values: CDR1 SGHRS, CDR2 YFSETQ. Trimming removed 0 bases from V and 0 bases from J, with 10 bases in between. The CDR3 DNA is TGCGCCAGCAGCTTGGCTGATTCCAGCTCCTACGAGCAGTACTTC. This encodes CASSLADSSSYEQYF. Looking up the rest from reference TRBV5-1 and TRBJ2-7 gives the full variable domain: KAGVTQTPRYLIKTRGQQVTLSCSPISGHRSVSWYQQTPGQGLQFLFEYFSETQRNKGNFPGRFSGRQFSNSRSEMNVSTLELGDSALYLCASSLADSSSYEQYFGPGTRLTVT.

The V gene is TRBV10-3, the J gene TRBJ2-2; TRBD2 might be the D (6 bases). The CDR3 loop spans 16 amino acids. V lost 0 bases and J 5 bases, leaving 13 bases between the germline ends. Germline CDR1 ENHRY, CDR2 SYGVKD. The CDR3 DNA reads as TGTGCCATCAGTGAGTCGGGGGGATTCACGACCGGGGAGCTGTTTTTT. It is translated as CAISESGGFTTGELFF.

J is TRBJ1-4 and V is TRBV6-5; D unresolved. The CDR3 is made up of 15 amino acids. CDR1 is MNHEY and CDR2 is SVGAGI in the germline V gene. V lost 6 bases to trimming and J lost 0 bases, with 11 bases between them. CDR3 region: CASSLSEATNEKLFF. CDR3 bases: TGTGCCAGCAGCCTTTCTGAGGCAACTAATGAAAAACTGTTTTTT.

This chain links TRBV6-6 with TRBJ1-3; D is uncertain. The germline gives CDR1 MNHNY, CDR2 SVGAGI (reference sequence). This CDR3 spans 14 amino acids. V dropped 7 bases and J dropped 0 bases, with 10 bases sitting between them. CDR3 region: CASMHSSSGNTIYF. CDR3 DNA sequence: TGTGCCAGCATGCACAGTTCCTCTGGAAACACCATATATTTT.

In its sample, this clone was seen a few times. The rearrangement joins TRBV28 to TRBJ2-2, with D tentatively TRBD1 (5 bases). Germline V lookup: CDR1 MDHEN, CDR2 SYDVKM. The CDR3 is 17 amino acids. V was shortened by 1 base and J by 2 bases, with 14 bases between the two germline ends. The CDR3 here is CASSLSALGVNTGELFF. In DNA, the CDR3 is TGTGCCAGCAGTTTATCTGCCCTAGGGGTTAACACCGGGGAGCTGTTTTTT.

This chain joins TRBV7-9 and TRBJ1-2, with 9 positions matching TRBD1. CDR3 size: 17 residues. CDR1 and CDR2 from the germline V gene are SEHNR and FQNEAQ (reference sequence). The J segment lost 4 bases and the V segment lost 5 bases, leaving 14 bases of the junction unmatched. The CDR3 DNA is TGTGCCAGCAGCACCCCGGACAGGGGCGGGGAGGCCTATGGCTACACCTTC. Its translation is CASSTPDRGGEAYGYTF.

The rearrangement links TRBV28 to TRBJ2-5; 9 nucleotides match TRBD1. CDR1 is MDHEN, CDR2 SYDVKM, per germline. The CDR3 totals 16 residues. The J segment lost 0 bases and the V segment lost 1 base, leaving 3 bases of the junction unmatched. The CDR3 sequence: CASSLSGQGNQETQYF. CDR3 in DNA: TGTGCCAGCAGTTTATCTGGACAGGGGAACCAAGAGACCCAGTACTTC.

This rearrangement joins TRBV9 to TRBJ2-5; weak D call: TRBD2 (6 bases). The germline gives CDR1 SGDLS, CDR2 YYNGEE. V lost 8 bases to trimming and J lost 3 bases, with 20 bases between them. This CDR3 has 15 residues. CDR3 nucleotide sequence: TGTGCCAGTGGTAGGAGAGGAGCGGGTGAAGAGACCCAGTACTTC. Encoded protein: CASGRRGAGEETQYF.

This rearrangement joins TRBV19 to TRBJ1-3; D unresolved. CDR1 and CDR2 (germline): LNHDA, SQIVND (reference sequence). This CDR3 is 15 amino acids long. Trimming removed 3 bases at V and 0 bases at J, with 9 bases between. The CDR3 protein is CASSMRRASGNTIYF. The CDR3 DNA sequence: TGTGCCAGTAGTATGCGGAGGGCCTCTGGAAACACCATATATTTT.